This passage covers 32 T cell receptor beta chains from one sample sequenced in a study of early T cells in non-severe SARS-CoV-2 infection. TCRdb reprocessed the 5' RACE reads with MiXCR, giving one entry per CDR3 protein. Of approximately 79,000 distinct CDR3 sequences listed, 10% to 15% are singletons. The sequenced sample consisted of whole blood. Receptors originate from an adult who was a healthcare worker with PCR-confirmed SARS-CoV-2 infection or an uninfected control (not recorded which).

The table lists this clonotype with many counts. The rearrangement uses TRBV2 and TRBJ2-7, with 9 bases aligning to TRBD1. Germline assignment: CDR1 SNHLY and CDR2 FYNNEI. The trim removed 8 bases at V and 1 base at J, leaving 12 bases unmatched. The CDR3 consists of 16 residues. CDR3 amino acids: CASRPTPGTGSYEQYF. DNA for the CDR3: TGTGCCAGCCGCCCTACTCCCGGGACAGGGTCCTACGAGCAGTACTTC.

The chain couples TRBV6-2 or TRBV6-3 to TRBJ2-5; 10 nucleotides line up with TRBD2. Germline V gene data show CDR1 as MNHEY and CDR2 as SVGEGT. This CDR3 is built from 17 residues. V was clipped by 2 bases and J by 1 base; unmatched bases: 7. CDR3 sequence reads: CASSYPGLAETQETQYF. The DNA of the CDR3 is TGTGCCAGCAGTTACCCCGGACTAGCGGAGACCCAAGAGACCCAGTACTTC.

The gene calls are TRBV5-5 and TRBJ1-2; D unresolved. Trimming cost V 2 bases and J 1 base, with 15 bases left between them. This CDR3 is built from 16 residues. Per germline, CDR1 SGHKS and CDR2 YYEKEE (reference sequence). The CDR3 is CASSLLTVDLNYGYTF. CDR3 sequence (DNA): TGTGCCAGCAGCTTATTAACAGTGGACCTTAACTATGGCTACACCTTC.

The sample holds a few counts of this clonotype. The chain uses TRBV10-3 and TRBJ1-1, with 7 positions matching TRBD1. The ends lost 0 bases at V and 10 bases at J; junction bases unmatched: 2. CDR1 and CDR2 from the germline V gene are ENHRY and SYGVKD. The CDR3 consists of 12 residues. DNA for the CDR3: TGTGCCATCAGTGAGTCTGGGACAGTAGCTTTCTTT. Its protein is CAISESGTVAFF.

This clonotype came up a few times. This chain joins TRBV2 and TRBJ2-7, with TRBD1 matching over 7 bases. CDR1 and CDR2 (germline): SNHLY, FYNNEI. The CDR3 runs to 15 residues. The J segment lost 2 bases and the V segment lost 1 base, leaving 5 bases of the junction unmatched. Written as DNA, the CDR3 is TGTGCCAGCAGTGAAGAAGGGGACAGAGCCTACGAGCAGTACTTC. Amino acids: CASSEEGDRAYEQYF.

The J gene is TRBJ2-5, the V gene TRBV9; no reliable D call. Germline V gives CDR1 SGDLS, CDR2 YYNGEE. Deletions cut 0 bases from V and 2 bases from J, with 14 bases between. The length of the CDR3 is 16 residues. The CDR3 DNA follows: TGTGCCAGCAGCGTAGGATCCCGACTTATACAAGAGACCCAGTACTTC. This gives the protein CASSVGSRLIQETQYF.

The chain uses TRBV6-4 and TRBJ2-3; 11 bases are a match to TRBD1. The CDR3 extends over 15 amino acids. Germline CDR1 MRHNA, CDR2 SNTAGT. J lost 2 bases, V lost 3 bases, and 1 base had no gene match. The CDR3 bases are TGTGCCAGCAGTGAGGGACAGGGGGACACAGATACGCAGTATTTT. Protein: CASSEGQGDTDTQYF.

This clonotype was recorded many times. The chain is built from TRBV20-1 and TRBJ1-1, with D possibly being TRBD1 (6 bases). The length of the CDR3 is 13 residues. Trimming pared 2 bases from V and 1 base from J, leaving 8 bases between. Germline CDR1 reads DFQATT; CDR2 reads SNEGSKA (reference sequence). The DNA of the CDR3 is TGCAGTGCTAGACAAGGGGGGAACACTGAAGCTTTCTTT. As protein: CSARQGGNTEAFF.

The CDR3 loop is CASSGVGQTGELFF. In nucleotides, the CDR3 is TGTGCCAGCAGTGGGGTCGGACAAACCGGGGAGCTGTTTTTT. The chain couples TRBV2 to TRBJ2-2; TRBD1 might be the D (5 bases). Germline V gives CDR1 SNHLY, CDR2 FYNNEI. The CDR3 has 14 residues. V dropped 4 bases and J dropped 5 bases, with 11 bases sitting between them.

This clonotype occurred a few times. V and J are TRBV27 and TRBJ1-5, with a possible D match to TRBD1 (6 bases). From germline, CDR1 is MNHEY and CDR2 SMNVEV (reference sequence). This CDR3 is built from 16 residues. Between the trimmed V and J ends, which lost 6 bases and 2 bases, there was a span of 17 bases. DNA of the CDR3: TGTGCCAGCAGCCATGGTAGGGGGGAGGGCAATCAGCCCCAGCATTTT. This codes for CASSHGRGEGNQPQHF.

This clonotype was seen more than once but under ten times. V usage is TRBV7-6 and J usage is TRBJ2-7, with unresolved D. V was cut by 4 bases and J by 2 bases, with 9 bases left in between. In germline, CDR1 is SGHVS, CDR2 FNYEAQ. The CDR3 consists of 13 residues. The CDR3 DNA is TGTGCCAGCAGCTACTACGAAGCCTACGAGCAGTACTTC. This codes for CASSYYEAYEQYF.

The chain links TRBV5-5 to TRBJ1-1; D call uncertain. V gave up 3 bases and J gave up 3 bases, with 9 bases separating them. This CDR3 is built from 13 residues. Germline CDR1 reads SGHKS; CDR2 reads YYEKEE (reference sequence). DNA of the CDR3: TGTGCCAGCAGCTCCTTAGGCGACACTGAAGCTTTCTTT. Its protein product is CASSSLGDTEAFF.

The chain uses TRBV10-2 and TRBJ1-2, with D possibly matching TRBD1 (6 bases). The V end lost 2 bases, the J end lost 8 bases, and 12 bases lay between the germline ends. The CDR3 totals 13 residues. Germline values: CDR1 WSHSY, CDR2 SAAADI. This chain's CDR3 is CASSEPTGRGYTF. In DNA, the CDR3 is TGCGCCAGCAGTGAGCCTACAGGGAGGGGCTACACCTTC.

V usage is TRBV29-1 and J usage is TRBJ1-2; D perhaps matches TRBD1 (5 bases). This CDR3 has 14 amino acids. With 2 bases removed from V and 6 bases from J, the gap between germline ends came to 16 bases. CDR1 is SQVTM and CDR2 is ANQGSEA in the germline V gene. For the CDR3, the DNA is TGCAGCGTTGAAAGGGACCGCGTTAGAAATGGCTACACCTTC. Protein product: CSVERDRVRNGYTF.

This clonotype was counted ten times or more. The chain employs TRBV27 and TRBJ2-2, with 9 bases that match TRBD2. The CDR3 sequence is 17 residues long. V lost 2 bases and J lost 4; bases outside the gene matches: 8. Per germline, CDR1 MNHEY and CDR2 SMNVEV (reference sequence). CDR3 protein: CASSLRIAGVGTGELFF. Written as DNA, the CDR3 is TGTGCCAGCAGTTTACGGATAGCGGGAGTGGGCACCGGGGAGCTGTTTTTT.

V usage is TRBV11-2 and J usage is TRBJ2-2; D unclear. CDR3 length equals 15 residues. Germline CDR1 and CDR2: SGHAT and FQNNGV. V lost 3 bases and J 4 bases, leaving 12 bases between the germline ends. The CDR3 DNA reads TGTGCCAGCAGCTTGGCACCCATTGGCACCGGGGAGCTGTTTTTT. This encodes CASSLAPIGTGELFF. Based on the CDR3 plus reference TRBV11-2 and TRBJ2-2, the full variable domain is EAGVAQSPRYKIIEKRQSVAFWCNPISGHATLYWYQQILGQGPKLLIQFQNNGVVDDSQLPKDRFSAERLKGVDSTLKIQPAKLEDSAVYLCASSLAPIGTGELFFGEGSRLTVL.

This clonotype has more than one count but fewer than ten. This chain uses TRBV20-1 with TRBJ2-7; D might be TRBD2 (5 bases). Trimming cost V 2 bases and J 6 bases, with 14 bases left between them. The length of the CDR3 is 13 residues. Germline V gives CDR1 DFQATT, CDR2 SNEGSKA (reference sequence). For the CDR3, the DNA is TGCAGTGCTAGATTCGGACTCACTGTCGAGCAGTACTTC. Protein: CSARFGLTVEQYF.

V and J are TRBV28 and TRBJ2-7; no firm D call. Germline loops: CDR1 MDHEN, CDR2 SYDVKM. The CDR3 extends over 12 amino acids. V dropped 2 bases and J dropped 9 bases, with 11 bases sitting between them. The CDR3 DNA reads TGTGCCAGCAGTTTACCCCTCGGTAGGCAGTACTTC. Its protein product is CASSLPLGRQYF.

This clonotype appeared many times. The CDR3 spells CASTHPGHRSTDTQYF. The DNA for the CDR3 is TGTGCCAGCACCCATCCGGGACACCGAAGCACAGATACGCAGTATTTT. The V gene is TRBV6-2 or TRBV6-3, the J gene TRBJ2-3; possibly TRBD1 for D (6 bases). CDR3 length: 16 residues. Germline CDR1 MNHEY, CDR2 SVGEGT. The V end lost 7 bases, the J end lost 0 bases, and 17 bases lay between the germline ends.

There are a few counts of this clonotype. CDR3 nucleotides: TGTGCCAGCTCCGGGCAGGTTGCCGAGACCCAGTACTTC. Translating gives CASSGQVAETQYF. This rearrangement joins TRBV28 to TRBJ2-5, with D unclear. There are 13 residues in the CDR3. In germline, CDR1 is MDHEN, CDR2 SYDVKM. The germline V and J ends were trimmed by 8 bases and 5 bases, with 15 bases remaining between them.

This clonotype was observed at least ten times. The rearrangement links TRBV10-1 to TRBJ2-5; D call uncertain. Germline assignment: CDR1 WNHNN and CDR2 SYGVQD (reference sequence). This CDR3 spans 12 amino acids. V lost 4 bases and J 5 bases, leaving 8 bases between the germline ends. CDR3 nucleotides: TGCGCCAGCAGTGGCCCTTCGGAGACCCAGTACTTC. Translating gives CASSGPSETQYF.

This clonotype has at least ten counts. The chain is built from TRBV6-2 or TRBV6-3 and TRBJ2-6; TRBD1 might be the D (5 bases). The length of the CDR3 is 13 residues. V was cut by 10 bases and J by 2 bases, with 9 bases left in between. Germline CDR1 reads MNHEY; CDR2 reads SVGEGT. The CDR3: CAIQAPGANVLTF. The CDR3 region has the DNA TGTGCCATACAGGCCCCTGGGGCCAACGTCCTGACTTTC.

The chain employs TRBV3-1 and TRBJ2-1; D is possibly TRBD2 (5 bases). The CDR3 is 13 amino acids. Trimming took off 5 bases at V and 12 bases at J, with 17 bases between the two ends. The V gene's germline CDR1 is LGHDT and CDR2 YNNKEL (reference sequence). CDR3 amino acids: CASSRLLGSAQFF. Written as DNA, the CDR3 is TGTGCCAGCAGCAGGTTACTAGGTTCCGCGCAGTTCTTC.

V is TRBV9 and J is TRBJ2-2; 8 bases line up with TRBD2. V gave up 0 bases and J gave up 5 bases; unmatched junction bases: 3. Germline CDR1 is SGDLS and CDR2 is YYNGEE. The CDR3 extends over 15 amino acids. The CDR3 DNA reads as TGTGCCAGCAGCGTAGGCGGGGGGTGGACCGGGGAGCTGTTTTTT. Translating gives CASSVGGGWTGELFF.

This sequence joins TRBV5-6 and TRBJ2-3; 9 bases agree with TRBD2. The CDR3 runs to 15 residues. The V gene end was trimmed by 2 bases and the J gene end by 4 bases; junction bases not matched to a gene: 5. Germline CDR1 reads SGHDT; CDR2 reads YYEEEE. In DNA form, the CDR3 reads TGTGCCAGCAGCTTTTCTAGCGGGATGCCAGATACGCAGTATTTT. It translates to CASSFSSGMPDTQYF.

The table lists this clonotype with a few counts. The rearrangement joins TRBV28 to TRBJ2-1; 8 nucleotides align to TRBD2. There are 15 residues in the CDR3. The germline gives CDR1 MDHEN, CDR2 SYDVKM. After removal of 8 bases from V and 9 bases from J, the junction contained 15 bases not matched to a gene. Written as DNA, the CDR3 is TGTGCCAGCCTGGTGAGCAGCGGGAGTGGTCCTGAGCAGTTCTTC. Protein product: CASLVSSGSGPEQFF.

This clonotype was observed many times. This sequence joins TRBV7-8 and TRBJ1-5; D remains unclear. The CDR3 contains 16 residues. V dropped 2 bases and J dropped 1 base, with 12 bases sitting between them. Germline values: CDR1 SGHVS, CDR2 FQNEAQ. The CDR3 loop is CASSLSVVLSNQPQHF. CDR3 DNA: TGTGCCAGCAGCTTAAGCGTGGTTCTGAGCAATCAGCCCCAGCATTTT.

This clonotype was detected ten times or more. The rearrangement links TRBV7-2 to TRBJ1-5; D gene unclear. The CDR3 has 16 amino acids. The germline gives CDR1 SGHTA, CDR2 FQGNSA. Trimming removed 2 bases at V and 6 bases at J, with 17 bases between. The CDR3 loop is CASSLRSWGAGQPQHF. DNA for the CDR3: TGTGCCAGCAGCTTAAGGTCCTGGGGAGCAGGTCAGCCCCAGCATTTT. The full variable domain, rest sourced from reference TRBV7-2 and TRBJ1-5, is GAGVSQSPSNKVTEKGKDVELRCDPISGHTALYWYRQSLGQGLEFLIYFQGNSAPDKSGLPSDRFSAERTGGSVSTLTIQRTQQEDSAVYLCASSLRSWGAGQPQHFGDGTRLSIL.

This chain links TRBV24-1 with TRBJ2-3; 7 bases match TRBD2. Per the germline V gene, CDR1 is KGHDR and CDR2 is SFDVKD. The V gene end was trimmed by 2 bases and the J gene end by 3 bases; junction bases not matched to a gene: 1. The CDR3 loop spans 14 amino acids. This CDR3 reads CATSDWTRTDTQYF. CDR3 sequence (DNA): TGTGCCACCAGTGATTGGACTAGAACAGATACGCAGTATTTT.

This clonotype was recorded a few times. The genes are TRBV10-3 and TRBJ1-1; no clear D. The CDR3 length is 13 residues. Trimming cost V 1 base and J 0 bases, with 3 bases left between them. Germline V gene sequence: CDR1 ENHRY, CDR2 SYGVKD. CDR3 protein: CAISELMNTEAFF. CDR3 nucleotide sequence: TGTGCCATCAGTGAGTTAATGAACACTGAAGCTTTCTTT.

This clonotype was seen only a few times. The chain carries TRBV30 and TRBJ1-1; the D gene is possibly TRBD1 (5 bases). V was clipped by 3 bases and J by 5 bases, with 10 bases between them. The CDR3 totals 12 residues. Germline CDR1 is GTSNPN and CDR2 is SVGIG (reference sequence). The CDR3 DNA reads as TGTGCCTGGAGACCCCAGGGAACTGAAGCTTTCTTT. Protein product: CAWRPQGTEAFF.

This clonotype was detected a few times. Written as DNA, the CDR3 is TGTGCCAGCAGTTACTTCCCAGAATCGAACATTCAGTACTTC. Translating gives CASSYFPESNIQYF. The chain uses TRBV6-2 or TRBV6-3 and TRBJ2-4; D call uncertain. CDR1 and CDR2 from the germline V gene are MNHEY and SVGEGT. The length of the CDR3 is 14 residues. V was cut by 1 base and J by 7 bases, with 11 bases left in between.